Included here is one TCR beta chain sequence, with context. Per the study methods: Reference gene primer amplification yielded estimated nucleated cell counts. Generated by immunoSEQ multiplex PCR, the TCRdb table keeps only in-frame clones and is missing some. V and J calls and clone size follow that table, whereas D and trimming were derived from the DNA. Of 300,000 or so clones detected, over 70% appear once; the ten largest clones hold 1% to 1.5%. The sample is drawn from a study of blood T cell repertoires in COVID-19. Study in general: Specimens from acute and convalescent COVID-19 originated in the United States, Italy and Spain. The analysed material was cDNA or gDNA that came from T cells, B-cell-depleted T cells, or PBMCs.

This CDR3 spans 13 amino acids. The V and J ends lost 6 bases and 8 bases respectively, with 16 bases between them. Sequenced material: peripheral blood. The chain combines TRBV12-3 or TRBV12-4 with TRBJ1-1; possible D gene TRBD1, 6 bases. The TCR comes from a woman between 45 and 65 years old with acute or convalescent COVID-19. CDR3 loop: CASRDWTEPEAFF. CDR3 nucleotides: TGTGCCAGCAGGGACTGGACAGAGCCCGAAGCTTTCTTT.